Presented here are 8 T cell receptor beta chains from one specimen sequenced in a study of STAT5B mutations in CD4+ large granular lymphocyte leukemia. Sequenced by immunoSEQ multiplex PCR; TCRdb stores in-frame clones only, minus some. The sample consists of about 38,000 clones, about 80% of them appearing once. The material sequenced was CD4+ T cells from blood buffy coats. These receptors were taken from a human donor in good health.

This rearrangement joins TRBV25-1 to TRBJ1-2; 7 positions match TRBD1. V lost 1 base to trimming and J lost 4 bases; unmatched junction nucleotides: 6. There are 15 residues in the CDR3. Germline lookup yields CDR1 MGHDK and CDR2 SYGVNS. The DNA of the CDR3 is TGTGCCAGCAGTGAATGGATAGGGGGCGCCTATGGCTACACCTTC. Translation gives CASSEWIGGAYGYTF.

The V call is TRBV7-2, the J call TRBJ2-7; D is possibly TRBD1 (6 bases). CDR3 length equals 14 residues. CDR1 is SGHTA, CDR2 FQGNSA, per germline. The V end was cut by 1 base, the J end by 2 bases, with 9 bases between. This CDR3 is CASSLEGGTYEQYF. The CDR3 nucleotides are TGTGCCAGCAGCTTAGAAGGGGGTACCTACGAGCAGTACTTC.

The rearrangement links TRBV6-5 to TRBJ2-3; 9 positions agree with TRBD1. With 5 bases clipped from V and 4 bases from J, the junction kept 7 bases outside the gene matches. CDR1 is MNHEY, CDR2 SVGAGI, per germline. This CDR3 contains 15 residues. The CDR3 bases are TGTGCCAGCAGTCGGACAGGGGATGTTGCAGATACGCAGTATTTT. Translating gives CASSRTGDVADTQYF.

The chain carries TRBV6-5 and TRBJ2-5; D unclear. The germline V and J ends were trimmed by 6 bases and 4 bases, with 9 bases remaining between them. The CDR3 spans 12 residues. Germline V gene data show CDR1 as MNHEY and CDR2 as SVGAGI. The CDR3 nucleotides are TGTGCCAGCAGAGTTAATGGAGAGACCCAGTACTTC. Encoded protein: CASRVNGETQYF.

The chain joins TRBV9 to TRBJ1-6; D possibly corresponds to TRBD1 (6 bases). This CDR3 contains 14 residues. Per germline, CDR1 SGDLS and CDR2 YYNGEE. The V and J ends lost 5 bases and 6 bases respectively, with 12 bases between them. The CDR3 here is CASRGRTANSPLHF. The CDR3 nucleotides are TGTGCCAGCAGAGGGAGGACAGCTAATTCACCCCTCCACTTT.

The chain carries TRBV5-6 and TRBJ2-1, with D tentatively TRBD1 (7 bases). Germline V gives CDR1 SGHDT, CDR2 YYEEEE. This CDR3 spans 16 amino acids. V lost 3 bases to trimming and J lost 7 bases, with 20 bases between them. The CDR3 is CASSWGVQGVRNEQFF. The CDR3 DNA reads as TGTGCCAGCAGCTGGGGGGTGCAGGGGGTTCGGAATGAGCAGTTCTTC.

This clone showed up just a few times. The V call is TRBV18, the J call TRBJ2-5, with TRBD1 identical over 7 bases. This CDR3 contains 15 residues. From germline, CDR1 is KGHSH and CDR2 LQKENI. The V segment lost 5 bases and the J segment 5 bases; nucleotides outside the gene matches: 11. The CDR3 protein is CASSFQTGTPETQYF. For the CDR3, the DNA is TGTGCCAGCTCATTTCAGACAGGGACCCCGGAGACCCAGTACTTC.

V and J are TRBV7-8 and TRBJ2-7; D not certain. The ends were cut back, 5 bases at V and 1 base at J, with 12 bases in the middle. The length of the CDR3 is 14 residues. Looked up from germline, CDR1 is SGHVS and CDR2 is FQNEAQ. This chain's CDR3 is CASSPDTESYEQYF. The CDR3 DNA reads as TGTGCCAGCAGCCCAGACACGGAATCCTACGAGCAGTACTTC.